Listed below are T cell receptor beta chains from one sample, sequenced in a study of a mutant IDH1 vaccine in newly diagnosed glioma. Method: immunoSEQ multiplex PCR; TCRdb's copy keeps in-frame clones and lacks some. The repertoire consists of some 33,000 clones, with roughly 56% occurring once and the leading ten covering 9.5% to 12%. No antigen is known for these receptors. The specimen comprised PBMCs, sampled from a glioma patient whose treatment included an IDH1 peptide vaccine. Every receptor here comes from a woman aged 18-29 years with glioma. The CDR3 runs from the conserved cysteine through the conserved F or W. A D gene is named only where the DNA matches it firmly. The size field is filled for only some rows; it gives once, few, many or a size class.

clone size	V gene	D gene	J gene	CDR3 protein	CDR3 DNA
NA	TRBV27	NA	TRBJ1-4	CASSTQGLNEKLFF	TGTGCCAGCAGTACACAGGGACTTAATGAAAAACTGTTTTTT
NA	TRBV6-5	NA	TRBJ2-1	CASSLSWGRNNEQFF	TGTGCCAGCAGTTTGAGCTGGGGCCGGAACAATGAGCAGTTCTTC
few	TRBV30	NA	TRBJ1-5	CAWSVYEYNQPQHF	TGTGCCTGGAGTGTATATGAGTACAATCAGCCCCAGCATTTT
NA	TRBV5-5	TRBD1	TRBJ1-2	CASSPSGGQGAAGYTF	TGTGCCAGCAGCCCGAGTGGGGGACAGGGGGCTGCTGGCTACACCTTC
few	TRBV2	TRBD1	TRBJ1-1	CASSTDRGRVETEAFF	TGTGCCAGCAGTACTGACAGGGGGCGCGTAGAAACTGAAGCTTTCTTT
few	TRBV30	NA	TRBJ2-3	CAWSVKGLPDTQYF	TGTGCCTGGAGTGTAAAAGGGTTGCCAGATACGCAGTATTTT
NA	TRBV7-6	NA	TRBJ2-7	CASSGGRSWSEQYF	TGTGCCAGCAGCGGGGGACGTTCGTGGTCCGAGCAGTACTTC
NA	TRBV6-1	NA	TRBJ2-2	CAGGTVLNTGELFF	TGTGCCGGAGGGACAGTTCTCAACACCGGGGAGCTGTTTTTT
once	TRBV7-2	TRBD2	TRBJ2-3	CASSLRAGVGTDTQYF	TGTGCCAGCAGCTTACGGGCGGGAGTAGGCACAGATACGCAGTATTTT
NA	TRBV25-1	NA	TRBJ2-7	CASSEFDGTEVSEQYF	TGTGCCAGCAGTGAATTTGACGGGACCGAGGTCTCCGAGCAGTACTTC
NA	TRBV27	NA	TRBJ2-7	CASSLTSSYEQYF	TGTGCCAGCAGTTTAACCAGCTCCTACGAGCAGTACTTC
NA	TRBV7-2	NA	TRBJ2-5	CASRLGETQYF	TGTGCCAGCAGGCTAGGAGAGACCCAGTACTTC
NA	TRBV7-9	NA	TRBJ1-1	CASSLRDKNTEAFF	TGTGCCAGCAGCTTAAGGGACAAGAACACTGAAGCTTTCTTT
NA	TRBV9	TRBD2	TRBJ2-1	CASSVAGGSYNEQFF	TGTGCCAGCAGCGTAGCGGGAGGATCCTACAATGAGCAGTTCTTC
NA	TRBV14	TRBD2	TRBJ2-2	CASSRLSGGDNTGELFF	TGTGCCAGCAGCCGGCTCAGCGGGGGCGATAACACCGGGGAGCTGTTTTTT
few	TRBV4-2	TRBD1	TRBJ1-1	CASTPTPGTGRTFF	TGTGCCAGTACTCCCACCCCGGGGACAGGGAGAACTTTCTTT
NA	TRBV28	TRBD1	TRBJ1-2	CASSFSGGGRGPGGYTF	TGTGCCAGCAGTTTTTCAGGGGGGGGCAGGGGGCCTGGCGGCTACACCTTC
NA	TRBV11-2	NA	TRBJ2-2	CASSSKDRNTGELFF	TGTGCCAGCAGCTCTAAGGACAGGAACACCGGGGAGCTGTTTTTT
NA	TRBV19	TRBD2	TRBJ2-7	CASSPGLAGSYEQYF	TGTGCCAGTAGTCCAGGACTAGCGGGGAGCTACGAGCAGTACTTC
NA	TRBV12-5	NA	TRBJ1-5	CASGTHNGVGQPQHF	TGTGCTAGTGGTACCCATAACGGGGTTGGGCAGCCCCAGCATTTT
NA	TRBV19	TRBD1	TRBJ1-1	CASSTRRDSGRLNTEAFF	TGTGCCAGTAGTACCCGACGGGACAGCGGACGATTGAACACTGAAGCTTTCTTT
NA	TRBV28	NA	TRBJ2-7	CASYNYGGGKGEQYF	TGTGCCAGCTACAACTACGGGGGTGGTAAGGGTGAGCAGTACTTC
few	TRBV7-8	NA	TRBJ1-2	CASSLYRSALSYGYTF	TGTGCCAGCAGCTTATACAGGTCCGCTTTAAGCTATGGCTACACCTTC
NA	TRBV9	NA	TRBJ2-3	CASSPLGTTQVDTQYF	TGTGCCAGCAGCCCCTTGGGGACCACGCAGGTAGATACGCAGTATTTT
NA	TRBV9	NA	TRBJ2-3	CASSVRDLSTDTQYF	TGTGCCAGCAGCGTGCGGGACTTGAGCACAGATACGCAGTATTTT
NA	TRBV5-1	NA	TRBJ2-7	CASSMMSGSYEQYF	TGCGCCAGCAGCATGATGAGTGGATCGTACGAGCAGTACTTC
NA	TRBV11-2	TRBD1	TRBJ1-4	CASSSRTGDTTNEKLFF	TGTGCCAGCAGCTCCAGGACAGGGGATACAACTAATGAAAAACTGTTTTTT
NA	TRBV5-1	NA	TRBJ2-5	CASSDIWGARETQYF	TGCGCCAGCAGCGATATATGGGGGGCCAGGGAGACCCAGTACTTC
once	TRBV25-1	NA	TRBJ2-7	CASSSTNLGEQYF	TGTGCCAGCAGTTCCACTAACCTTGGCGAGCAGTACTTC
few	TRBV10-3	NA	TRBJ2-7	CAISRTELRKVEQYF	TGTGCCATCAGCCGGACAGAACTACGAAAGGTGGAGCAGTACTTC
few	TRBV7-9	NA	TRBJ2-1	CASSRGSSGQIYNEQFF	TGTGCCAGCAGCCGGGGGAGCTCGGGACAGATCTACAATGAGCAGTTCTTC
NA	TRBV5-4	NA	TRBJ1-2	CASSLDRQQAGGYTF	TGTGCCAGCAGCTTAGACCGACAGCAGGCAGGGGGCTACACCTTC
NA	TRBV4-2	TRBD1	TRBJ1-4	CASSPDRGGEKLFF	TGTGCCAGCAGCCCGGACAGGGGTGGTGAAAAACTGTTTTTT
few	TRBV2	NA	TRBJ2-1	CASREVSYNEQFF	TGTGCCAGCAGGGAGGTTTCCTACAATGAGCAGTTCTTC
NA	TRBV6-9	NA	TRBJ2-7	CASSQTYAVASSYEQYF	TGTGCCAGCAGCCAAACCTATGCCGTGGCGAGCTCCTACGAGCAGTACTTC
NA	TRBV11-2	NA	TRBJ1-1	CASSPTPDGGVDTEAFF	TGTGCCAGCAGCCCCACACCCGATGGGGGGGTGGACACTGAAGCTTTCTTT
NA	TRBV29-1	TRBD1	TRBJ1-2	CSVRTGAGNGYTF	TGCAGCGTTCGGACAGGGGCGGGCAATGGCTACACCTTC
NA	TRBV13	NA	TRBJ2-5	CASSGQGSGTQYF	TGTGCCAGCAGCGGTCAGGGGTCGGGGACCCAGTACTTC
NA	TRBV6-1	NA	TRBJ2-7	CASRVRQAVSYEQYF	TGTGCCAGCAGGGTTAGACAGGCGGTCTCCTACGAGCAGTACTTC
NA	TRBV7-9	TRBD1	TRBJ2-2	CASSLGQTNTGELFF	TGTGCCAGCAGCTTGGGACAGACGAACACCGGGGAGCTGTTTTTT
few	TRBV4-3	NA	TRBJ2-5	CASSQDRTLETQYF	TGCGCCAGCAGCCAAGACCGGACCTTGGAGACCCAGTACTTC
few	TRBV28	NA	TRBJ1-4	CASSLLTQSNEKLFF	TGTGCCAGCAGTTTGCTCACACAGTCTAATGAAAAACTGTTTTTT
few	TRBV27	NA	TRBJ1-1	CASSFASAPRAFF	TGTGCCAGCAGTTTCGCCAGTGCACCTAGAGCTTTCTTT
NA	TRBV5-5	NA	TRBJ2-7	CASGVGAYEQYF	TGTGCCAGCGGCGTGGGGGCCTACGAGCAGTACTTC
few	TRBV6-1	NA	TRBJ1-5	CASSLGQPQHF	TGTGCCAGCAGTCTCGGTCAGCCCCAGCATTTT
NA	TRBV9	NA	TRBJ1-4	CASSVDVGTNEKLFF	TGTGCCAGCAGCGTAGATGTGGGGACTAATGAAAAACTGTTTTTT
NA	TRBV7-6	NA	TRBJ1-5	CASSSVVGNQPQHF	TGTGCCAGCAGCTCGGTGGTCGGCAATCAGCCCCAGCATTTT